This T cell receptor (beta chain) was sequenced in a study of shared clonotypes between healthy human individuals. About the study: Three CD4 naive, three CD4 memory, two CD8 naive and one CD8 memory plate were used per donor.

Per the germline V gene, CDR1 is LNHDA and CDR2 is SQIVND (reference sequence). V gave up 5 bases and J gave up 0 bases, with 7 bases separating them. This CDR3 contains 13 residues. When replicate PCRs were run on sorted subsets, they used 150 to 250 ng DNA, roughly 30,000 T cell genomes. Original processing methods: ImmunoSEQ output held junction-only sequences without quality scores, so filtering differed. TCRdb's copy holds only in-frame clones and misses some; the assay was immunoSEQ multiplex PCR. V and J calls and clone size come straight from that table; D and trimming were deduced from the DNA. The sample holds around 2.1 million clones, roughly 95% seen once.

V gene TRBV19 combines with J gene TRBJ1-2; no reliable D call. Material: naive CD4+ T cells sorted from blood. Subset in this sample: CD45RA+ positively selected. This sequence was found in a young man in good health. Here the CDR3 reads CASSSRANYGYTF. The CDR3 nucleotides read TGTGCCAGTAGTTCCCGGGCTAACTATGGCTACACCTTC.